These 23 T cell receptor beta chains originate from one sample sequenced in a study of T cells in localized non-small cell lung cancer. TCRdb's table, derived via immunoSEQ multiplex PCR, lists solely in-frame clones and lacks some. The sample consists of around 20,000 clones, approximately 87% of them appearing once. Sequences were derived from peripheral blood, sampled before any cancer treatment. All receptors come from a woman aged 35 to 75 with stage I lung adenocarcinoma.

The chain couples TRBV19 to TRBJ1-6, with D perhaps TRBD1 (6 bases). Germline V gene sequence: CDR1 LNHDA, CDR2 SQIVND (reference sequence). This CDR3 has 14 amino acids. The germline V and J ends were trimmed by 6 bases and 6 bases, with 12 bases remaining between them. CDR3 protein: CASRQQGGNSPLHF. CDR3 in DNA: TGTGCCAGTAGACAACAGGGCGGTAATTCACCCCTCCACTTT.

The chain links TRBV9 to TRBJ1-1; 8 bases align to TRBD1. V shed 4 bases, J shed 5 bases, and the junction held 10 bases outside the gene matches. The CDR3 has 15 amino acids. CDR1 is SGDLS and CDR2 is YYNGEE in the germline V gene. The CDR3 region has the DNA TGTGCCAGCAGCACACGGACAGGGTTGGGGACTGAAGCTTTCTTT. Translated: CASSTRTGLGTEAFF.

The chain joins TRBV2 to TRBJ1-4, with D possibly matching TRBD1 (5 bases). The length of the CDR3 is 14 residues. V was pared by 4 bases and J by 7 bases, with 13 bases between. CDR1 and CDR2 (germline): SNHLY, FYNNEI. CDR3 coding DNA: TGTGCCAGCAGTGTGTGGAGGGACGGTGAAAAACTGTTTTTT. This gives the protein CASSVWRDGEKLFF.

The chain links TRBV19 to TRBJ2-5; either TRBD1 or TRBD2 may fit D (5 bases each). Germline CDR1 reads LNHDA; CDR2 reads SQIVND (reference sequence). This CDR3 region has 14 residues. V was trimmed by 1 base and J by 7 bases, leaving 13 bases between them. CDR3 protein: CASSIVSQGATQYF. CDR3 nucleotide sequence: TGTGCCAGTAGTATAGTCAGTCAGGGAGCGACCCAGTACTTC. The full variable domain, with the rest looked up from reference TRBV19 and TRBJ2-5, is DGGITQSPKYLFRKEGQNVTLSCEQNLNHDAMYWYRQDPGQGLRLIYYSQIVNDFQKGDIAEGYSVSREKKESFPLTVTSAQKNPTAFYLCASSIVSQGATQYFGPGTRLLVL.

The J gene is TRBJ1-6, the V gene TRBV25-1; 8 bases fit TRBD1. Germline V gene lookup returns CDR1 MGHDK and CDR2 SYGVNS. The V segment lost 8 bases and the J segment 13 bases; nucleotides outside the gene matches: 19. The CDR3 sequence is 16 residues long. This CDR3 is CASSKKTGTGVGPLHF. The CDR3, as DNA: TGTGCCAGCTCTAAAAAAACCGGGACAGGCGTTGGGCCCCTCCACTTT. The full variable domain, in which reference TRBV25-1 and TRBJ1-6 provide the parts outside the CDR3, is EADIYQTPRYLVIGTGKKITLECSQTMGHDKMYWYQQDPGMELHLIHYSYGVNSTEKGDLSSESTVSRIRTEHFPLTLESARPSHTSQYLCASSKKTGTGVGPLHFGNGTRLTVT.

The chain joins TRBV6-1 to TRBJ1-6; D is undetermined. V was shortened by 1 base and J by 7 bases, with 14 bases between the two germline ends. This CDR3 is 16 amino acids long. The germline gives CDR1 MNHNS, CDR2 SASEGT. The CDR3 loop reads CASSEEGTGGNSPLHF. For the CDR3, the DNA is TGTGCCAGCAGTGAAGAGGGAACCGGAGGCAATTCACCCCTCCACTTT.

DNA for the CDR3: TGTGCCAGTAGTATAGGAAGCGGGGGGGCGGCGAACGAGCAGTTCTTC. Translated, it gives CASSIGSGGAANEQFF. The chain uses TRBV19 and TRBJ2-1; 10 bases line up with TRBD2. CDR3 size: 16 residues. Germline assignment: CDR1 LNHDA and CDR2 SQIVND (reference sequence). The V and J ends lost 1 base and 10 bases, in that order; junction bases with no gene match: 10.

The V and J genes are TRBV27 and TRBJ1-5; D is uncertain. V lost 5 bases to trimming and J lost 2 bases, with 13 bases between them. Germline V gives CDR1 MNHEY, CDR2 SMNVEV (reference sequence). CDR3 length: 15 residues. The DNA of the CDR3 is TGTGCCAGCAGTCTTTTCGGGTCCGGCAATCAGCCCCAGCATTTT. Protein: CASSLFGSGNQPQHF.

In this sample, this clone turned up a few times. This rearrangement joins TRBV4-3 to TRBJ2-5; a possible D gene is TRBD1 (6 bases). V lost 4 bases to trimming and J lost 1 base, with 10 bases between them. Germline V gene data show CDR1 as LGHNA and CDR2 as YSLEER. There are 14 residues in the CDR3. The CDR3 DNA reads as TGCGCCAGCAGCCTAACAGGGAGCCAAGAGACCCAGTACTTC. Its protein product is CASSLTGSQETQYF.

The V call is TRBV29-1, the J call TRBJ1-1; no firm D call. CDR3 length: 13 residues. Deletions cut 7 bases from V and 2 bases from J, with 14 bases between. Germline loops: CDR1 SQVTM, CDR2 ANQGSEA. The CDR3, as DNA: TGCAGCGCCCGGAAGGGAGGTAACACTGAAGCTTTCTTT. Its translation is CSARKGGNTEAFF.

The chain combines TRBV2 with TRBJ1-5; D is unresolved. This CDR3 spans 15 amino acids. Between the trimmed V and J ends, which lost 6 bases and 1 base, there was a span of 13 bases. The germline V gene encodes CDR1 SNHLY and CDR2 FYNNEI. The CDR3, as DNA: TGTGCCAGCAGCGGTCAGAGTTACAGCAATCAGCCCCAGCATTTT. Translating gives CASSGQSYSNQPQHF.

The chain links TRBV29-1 to TRBJ2-5; D call uncertain. Trimming took 8 bases from V and 5 from J, leaving 9 bases between them. Germline assignment: CDR1 SQVTM and CDR2 ANQGSEA. The CDR3 loop spans 10 amino acids. As DNA, the CDR3 is TGCAGCTCCGGCACTGAGACCCAGTACTTC. Its protein is CSSGTETQYF.

The chain combines TRBV18 with TRBJ2-5; 8 nucleotides match TRBD2. Germline loops: CDR1 KGHSH, CDR2 LQKENI. V was clipped by 2 bases and J by 2 bases; unmatched bases: 4. The CDR3 sequence is 15 residues long. The CDR3 nucleotides are TGTGCCAGCTCACCAAATAGCGGGGTACAAGAGACCCAGTACTTC. Translation gives CASSPNSGVQETQYF.

The rearrangement uses TRBV10-1 and TRBJ1-3; unclear D gene. V shed 6 bases and J shed 0 bases, with 6 bases lying between them. The germline CDR1 and CDR2 sequences are WNHNN and SYGVQD (reference sequence). The CDR3 contains 13 residues. This CDR3 is CASRQSSGNTIYF. The DNA of the CDR3 is TGCGCCAGCAGGCAGAGCTCTGGAAACACCATATATTTT.

This rearrangement joins TRBV28 to TRBJ2-1; D remains ambiguous. The germline gives CDR1 MDHEN, CDR2 SYDVKM. V was shortened by 5 bases and J by 9 bases, with 20 bases between the two germline ends. The CDR3 runs to 15 residues. The CDR3 region is CASSPPRSPRTEQFF. The CDR3 DNA reads TGTGCCAGCAGTCCCCCCCGCAGCCCTCGGACTGAGCAGTTCTTC.

The genes are TRBV18 and TRBJ1-2; D is unresolved. V was clipped by 4 bases and J by 1 base, with 10 bases between them. This CDR3 region has 14 residues. Germline CDR1 is KGHSH and CDR2 is LQKENI. The CDR3 loop is CASSRGGLNYGYTF. CDR3 in DNA: TGTGCCAGCTCACGAGGCGGACTTAACTATGGCTACACCTTC. The full variable domain, its missing parts supplied by reference TRBV18 and TRBJ1-2, is NAGVMQNPRHLVRRRGQEARLRCSPMKGHSHVYWYRQLPEEGLKFMVYLQKENIIDESGMPKERFSAEFPKEGPSILRIQQVVRGDSAAYFCASSRGGLNYGYTFGSGTRLTVV.

This chain connects TRBV19 to TRBJ2-5; a possible D gene is TRBD1 (6 bases). With 5 bases removed from V and 2 bases from J, the gap between germline ends came to 15 bases. Germline CDR1 and CDR2: LNHDA and SQIVND (reference sequence). This CDR3 contains 15 residues. The CDR3 here is CASSPNPGAQETQYF. Written as DNA, the CDR3 is TGTGCCAGTAGTCCCAACCCAGGGGCGCAAGAGACCCAGTACTTC.

Regarding this clone: Its ends do not fully match the called genes, so a read error is possible. The rearrangement links TRBV19 to TRBJ2-1, with TRBD2 matching 9 bases. CDR1 and CDR2 (germline): LNHDA, SQIVND (reference sequence). The CDR3 covers 17 residues. CDR3 DNA sequence: TGTGCCAGTAGTTTAGACCCTCTAGCGGGGTCGAGCAATGAGCAGTTCTTC. This gives the protein CASSLDPLAGSSNEQFF. The entire variable domain, with the rest obtained from reference TRBV19 and TRBJ2-1, is as follows: DGGITQSPKYLFRKEGQNVTLSCEQNLNHDAMYWYRQDPGQGLRLIYYSQIVNDFQKGDIAEGYSVSREKKESFPLTVTSAQKNPTAFYLCASSLDPLAGSSNEQFFGPGTRLTVL.

The chain carries TRBV6-6 and TRBJ1-6, with D hard to call. Germline loops: CDR1 MNHNY, CDR2 SVGAGI (reference sequence). CDR3 length: 15 residues. V gave up 0 bases and J gave up 5 bases, with 8 bases separating them. This chain's CDR3 is CASSYSPQDNSPLHF. The CDR3 region has the DNA TGTGCCAGCAGTTACTCGCCGCAGGATAATTCACCCCTCCACTTT.

This clone occurred a few times. V usage is TRBV27 and J usage is TRBJ2-1; the match to TRBD2 covers 8 bases. Per germline, CDR1 MNHEY and CDR2 SMNVEV (reference sequence). CDR3 size: 15 residues. V shed 2 bases and J 8 bases; nucleotides not matched to a gene: 8. CDR3 in amino acids: CASSLGSGERDEQFF. CDR3 sequence (DNA): TGTGCCAGCAGTTTAGGTAGCGGGGAAAGGGATGAGCAGTTCTTC.

The chain couples TRBV5-6 to TRBJ1-2; 10 bases map to TRBD1. Germline CDR1 and CDR2: SGHDT and YYEEEE. V dropped 1 base and J dropped 7; count of bases not matched to a gene: 4. The CDR3 loop spans 14 amino acids. This CDR3 is CASSLPGQGGGYTF. CDR3 DNA sequence: TGTGCCAGCAGCTTGCCTGGACAGGGGGGTGGCTACACCTTC.

This chain connects TRBV5-5 to TRBJ1-6; 8 bases match TRBD1. The V and J ends lost 1 base and 9 bases, in that order; junction bases with no gene match: 3. Germline V lookup: CDR1 SGHKS, CDR2 YYEKEE (reference sequence). This CDR3 comprises 14 residues. The CDR3 sequence is CASSLMDRVSPLHF. CDR3 bases: TGTGCCAGCAGCTTGATGGACAGGGTTTCACCCCTCCACTTT.

This clone has more than one count but fewer than ten. The V call is TRBV11-3, the J call TRBJ1-1; D possibly corresponds to TRBD1 (6 bases). V dropped 4 bases and J dropped 5 bases, with 20 bases sitting between them. Germline V gene lookup returns CDR1 SGHNT and CDR2 YENEEA. The CDR3 contains 16 residues. The CDR3 spells CASSWAPGARGTEAFF. The DNA of the CDR3 is TGTGCCAGCAGCTGGGCCCCGGGGGCTAGGGGGACTGAAGCTTTCTTT. Complete variable domain (other parts from reference TRBV11-3 and TRBJ1-1): EAGVVQSPRYKIIEKKQPVAFWCNPISGHNTLYWYLQNLGQGPELLIRYENEEAVDDSQLPKDRFSAERLKGVDSTLKIQPAELGDSAVYLCASSWAPGARGTEAFFGQGTRLTVV.